The 2 T cell receptor beta chains below come from one sample, sequenced in a study of T cells after yellow fever vaccination. TCRdb called the 5' RACE reads again in MiXCR, with one record for every CDR3 protein. The data contain 620,000 or so distinct CDR3 sequences, about 12% of them seen just once; the ten biggest clones take up about 15%. The starting material was PBMCs, obtained on the day of the yellow fever booster vaccination. The receptors come from a man between 25 and 39 years old who received the YFV17D yellow fever vaccine.

This clonotype was counted ten times or more. The rearrangement uses TRBV7-2 and TRBJ2-7, with 11 bases aligning to TRBD2. The trim removed 4 bases at V and 3 bases at J, leaving 5 bases unmatched. CDR1 is SGHTA and CDR2 is FQGNSA in the germline V gene. CDR3 size: 15 residues. The CDR3 DNA is TGTGCCAGCAGCTCAAGGGGGACTAGCGGCTACGAGCAGTACTTC. This encodes CASSSRGTSGYEQYF.

This clonotype has only a few counts. The rearrangement links TRBV20-1 to TRBJ2-3; D call uncertain. CDR3 length: 14 residues. Trimming pared 0 bases from V and 2 bases from J, leaving 9 bases between. Germline CDR1 is DFQATT and CDR2 is SNEGSKA (reference sequence). CDR3 DNA sequence: TGCAGTGCTAGAGAGTCGGGCCCCACAGATACGCAGTATTTT. This translates into CSARESGPTDTQYF.